This paragraph reports one T cell receptor beta chain. Its antigen remains unknown. Germline-derived CDR1 and CDR2 are DFQATT and SNEGSKA (reference sequence). J lost 0 bases, V lost 5 bases, and 10 bases had no gene match. There are 16 residues in the CDR3. This specimen comes from a study of molecular identifiers for immune sequencing clone quantification. Looking at the study overall: The replicates split RNA from roughly 20,000 or 100,000 naive CD8 cells five ways and sequenced four.

TCRdb re-analysed the PCR reads in MiXCR, keeping a single row per CDR3 protein. The sample holds over 550,000 distinct CDR3 sequences; about 25% are singletons and the top ten take 0.6% to 0.9%. A CD8+CD4-CCR7+CD45RA+ phenotype served as the sorting definition for naive CD8 T cells. Findings and caveats of the study: Over 98% of effector molecules, but under 1% in naive cells, were held by clones with more than 20 RNA copies.

What was sequenced was naive CD8+ T cells from blood, with Jurkat cell RNA spiked in. Stated subset: FACS-sorted CD8+CD4-CCR7+CD45RA+ naive T cells. This TCR was recovered from a human donor in good health. Some libraries in this study had Jurkat cell RNA spiked in. The chain is built from TRBV20-1 and TRBJ2-3; 8 bases align to TRBD1. The CDR3 coding sequence is TGCAGTGCTTCTCCCCTGGGACAGGCTAGCACAGATACGCAGTATTTT. This gives the protein CSASPLGQASTDTQYF.